A selection of T cell receptor beta chains follows, all from one sample in a study of T cell responses to AZD1222 COVID-19 vaccine. Profiling relied on immunoSEQ multiplex PCR, and the TCRdb table lists in-frame clones only, not all of them. Of some 140,000 clones in the sample, about nine tenths were seen once. The source material was peripheral blood, sampled on day 0 of AZD1222 vaccination. The receptors derive from an adult in good health. Both conserved end residues are part of each CDR3. D genes are given only for firm matches. Clone size is given for some rows only: seen once, a few or many times, or a class if the clone is expanded.

NA	16	TRBV5-1	TRBJ2-6	once	CASSLPTDSGANVLTF	TGCGCCAGCAGCTTGCCGACCGACTCTGGGGCCAACGTCCTGACTTTC
TRBD2	16	TRBV9	TRBJ2-7	NA	CASSVAQTSGPREQYF	TGTGCCAGCAGCGTGGCCCAAACTAGCGGACCGCGGGAGCAGTACTTC
NA	16	TRBV6-4	TRBJ1-6	few	CASSDSILGEGSPLHF	TGTGCCAGCAGTGACTCGATCCTAGGGGAAGGGTCACCCCTCCACTTT
TRBD1	16	TRBV9	TRBJ2-1	NA	CASSVDPRGKWDEQFF	TGTGCCAGCAGCGTAGACCCCAGGGGGAAGTGGGATGAGCAGTTCTTC
NA	13	TRBV24-1	TRBJ1-5	NA	CATSAGSNQPQHF	TGTGCCACCAGTGCCGGAAGCAATCAGCCCCAGCATTTT
TRBD1	16	TRBV12-5	TRBJ2-2	NA	CASGRESTGGAGELFF	TGTGCTAGTGGTCGAGAATCGACAGGGGGCGCCGGGGAGCTGTTTTTT
NA	19	TRBV6-2/TRBV6-3	TRBJ1-4	NA	CASSPRPGDGHTTNEKLFF	TGTGCCAGCAGTCCACGTCCAGGGGACGGACACACAACTAATGAAAAACTGTTTTTT
TRBD1	16	TRBV25-1	TRBJ1-1	NA	CASSESRGQGRTEAFF	TGTGCCAGCAGTGAAAGTAGGGGACAGGGACGGACTGAAGCTTTCTTT
NA	13	TRBV9	TRBJ2-7	NA	CASSVDLSYEQYF	TGTGCCAGCAGCGTAGACCTGTCCTACGAGCAGTACTTC
NA	17	TRBV15	TRBJ2-7	NA	CATSRDRGHRSDYEQYF	TGTGCCACCAGCAGAGATCGGGGGCACAGGTCCGACTACGAGCAGTACTTC
NA	17	TRBV3-1/TRBV3-2	TRBJ2-3	NA	CASSQALGGGSTDTQYF	TGTGCCAGCAGCCAGGCCCTAGGGGGGGGGAGCACAGATACGCAGTATTTT
NA	15	TRBV5-4	TRBJ1-4	NA	CASSFGQGSGEKLFF	TGTGCCAGCAGCTTTGGCCAAGGGTCGGGTGAAAAACTGTTTTTT
NA	17	TRBV2	TRBJ2-7	once	CASRPGSGPLGLKEQYF	TGTGCCAGCAGACCTGGATCTGGACCCCTAGGGTTAAAGGAGCAGTACTTC
NA	16	TRBV14	TRBJ1-1	NA	CASSPGKGNVGTEAFF	TGTGCCAGCAGCCCTGGGAAGGGGAACGTGGGGACTGAAGCTTTCTTT
TRBD1	15	TRBV5-4	TRBJ1-2	NA	CASSSDRAPNYGYTF	TGTGCCAGCAGCTCGGACAGGGCCCCTAACTATGGCTACACCTTC
NA	15	TRBV4-1	TRBJ2-1	NA	CASSQDLRSVSEQFF	TGCGCCAGCAGCCAAGATCTTCGTAGTGTGAGCGAGCAGTTCTTC
NA	13	TRBV12-3/TRBV12-4	TRBJ2-1	NA	CASRRTTYNEQFF	TGTGCCAGCAGGCGGACAACATACAATGAGCAGTTCTTC
NA	14	TRBV27	TRBJ1-2	NA	CASSLSRGIYGYTF	TGTGCCAGCAGTTTAAGTAGGGGAATCTATGGCTACACCTTC
NA	10	TRBV30	TRBJ2-7	NA	CAWSRGEQYF	TGTGCCTGGAGTAGGGGCGAGCAGTACTTC
TRBD1	13	TRBV29-1	TRBJ1-5	NA	CSVGTAQNQPQHF	TGCAGCGTGGGGACAGCTCAAAATCAGCCCCAGCATTTT
TRBD2	15	TRBV5-1	TRBJ2-3	NA	CASSPLAGGTDTQYF	TGCGCCAGCAGCCCGCTAGCGGGGGGCACAGATACGCAGTATTTT
NA	11	TRBV6-1	TRBJ2-1	NA	CASTQGNEQFF	TGTGCCAGCACACAGGGCAATGAGCAGTTCTTC
NA	14	TRBV19	TRBJ1-4	NA	CASSVGGGPEKLFF	TGTGCCAGTAGTGTCGGGGGGGGTCCCGAAAAACTGTTTTTT
TRBD1	16	TRBV5-4	TRBJ1-2	once	CASSRQGVLLTGGYTF	TGTGCCAGCAGTCGTCAGGGGGTCTTACTAACGGGGGGCTACACCTTC
NA	15	TRBV7-8	TRBJ1-6	once	CASSLILGQDSPLHF	TGTGCCAGCAGCTTAATCCTGGGGCAGGATTCACCCCTCCACTTT
NA	16	TRBV5-1	TRBJ1-1	NA	CASSLAQGGANTEAFF	TGCGCCAGCAGCTTGGCACAGGGAGGGGCGAACACTGAAGCTTTCTTT
TRBD1	14	TRBV28	TRBJ2-7	NA	CASSFRTGGDEQYF	TGTGCCAGCAGTTTTCGGACAGGGGGGGACGAGCAGTACTTC
NA	16	TRBV25-1	TRBJ1-3	NA	CASSEAEFRSGNTIYF	TGTGCCAGCAGTGAAGCAGAATTCCGCTCTGGAAACACCATATATTTT
NA	13	TRBV5-6	TRBJ2-5	NA	CASSSQGRETQYF	TGTGCCAGCAGCTCTCAGGGGAGGGAGACCCAGTACTTC
NA	13	TRBV30	TRBJ1-4	NA	CAWRESFPEKLFF	TGTGCCTGGAGGGAGTCGTTTCCTGAAAAACTGTTTTTT
NA	12	TRBV7-2	TRBJ1-5	few	CASSLSNQPQHF	TGTGCCAGCAGCTTAAGCAATCAGCCCCAGCATTTT
NA	18	TRBV12-5	TRBJ1-1	NA	CASGLIRDGNSRVTEAFF	TGTGCTAGTGGTTTGATTCGGGACGGAAATTCGCGGGTCACTGAAGCTTTCTTT
NA	12	TRBV6-5	TRBJ1-4	NA	CATGRQNEKLFF	TGTGCCACGGGACGACAGAATGAAAAACTGTTTTTT
NA	12	TRBV10-1	TRBJ2-1	NA	CASSGRVYEQFF	TGCGCCAGCAGTGGCAGGGTTTATGAGCAGTTCTTC
TRBD2	15	TRBV11-1	TRBJ2-1	NA	CASSSSGGAFYEQFF	TGTGCCAGCAGCTCTAGCGGGGGGGCTTTTTATGAGCAGTTCTTC
NA	16	TRBV28	TRBJ2-7	NA	CASSDPGASSSYEQYF	TGTGCCAGCAGTGACCCGGGGGCCAGCAGCTCCTACGAGCAGTACTTC
NA	14	TRBV6-5	TRBJ1-5	NA	CASSYGGSNQPQHF	TGTGCCAGCAGTTACGGGGGTAGCAATCAGCCCCAGCATTTT
TRBD1	16	TRBV5-4	TRBJ1-6	NA	CASSLGTGRYNSPLHF	TGTGCCAGCAGCTTGGGGACAGGGAGGTATAATTCACCCCTCCACTTT
NA	14	TRBV5-6	TRBJ1-3	once	CASSLGPSGNTIYF	TGTGCCAGCAGCTTAGGTCCCTCTGGAAACACCATATATTTT
NA	12	TRBV5-1	TRBJ2-7	NA	CASSLAGNEQYF	TGCGCCAGCAGCTTGGCTGGAAACGAGCAGTACTTC
NA	16	TRBV19	TRBJ2-1	NA	CASRVSGGFRVNEQFF	TGTGCCAGTAGGGTCAGTGGGGGGTTCCGGGTCAATGAGCAGTTCTTC
TRBD1	14	TRBV7-2	TRBJ2-7	NA	CASSLRTGGVEQYF	TGTGCCAGCAGCCTAAGGACAGGGGGCGTGGAGCAGTACTTC
TRBD1	15	TRBV7-8	TRBJ2-5	once	CASSRGQGGRETQYF	TGTGCCAGCAGCCGAGGACAGGGGGGGCGAGAGACCCAGTACTTC
TRBD1	15	TRBV19	TRBJ1-1	NA	CASRLQGVGNTEAFF	TGTGCCAGTAGATTACAGGGGGTGGGGAACACTGAAGCTTTCTTT
NA	14	TRBV2	TRBJ2-1	NA	CASSSLSSYNEQFF	TGTGCCAGCAGTAGCCTTAGCTCCTACAATGAGCAGTTCTTC
NA	13	TRBV11-2	TRBJ1-5	NA	CASSLGINQPQHF	TGTGCCAGCAGCTTGGGTATCAATCAGCCCCAGCATTTT
NA	17	TRBV13	TRBJ2-1	NA	CASSLGFAGTGWDEQFF	TGTGCCAGCAGCTTAGGGTTTGCGGGGACCGGGTGGGATGAGCAGTTCTTC
NA	14	TRBV7-2	TRBJ1-4	NA	CASSLGGQGEKLFF	TGTGCCAGCAGCTTAGGGGGCCAAGGAGAAAAACTGTTTTTT
TRBD1	14	TRBV5-6	TRBJ1-5	NA	CASSLQGAGQPQHF	TGTGCCAGCAGCTTACAGGGGGCTGGGCAGCCCCAGCATTTT
NA	16	TRBV10-3	TRBJ1-3	NA	CAISSLVGGEGNTIYF	TGTGCCATCAGTTCTCTAGTTGGGGGAGAAGGAAACACCATATATTTT
NA	16	TRBV18	TRBJ1-1	NA	CASSPLVTARGTEAFF	TGTGCCAGCTCACCACTCGTCACGGCCCGGGGCACTGAAGCTTTCTTT
TRBD2	13	TRBV7-2	TRBJ2-7	few	CASRLAGAYEQYF	TGTGCCAGCAGACTAGCGGGGGCCTACGAGCAGTACTTC
NA	14	TRBV7-8	TRBJ1-2	NA	CASSLLQTTYGYTF	TGTGCCAGCAGCTTACTACAGACTACCTATGGCTACACCTTC
NA	15	TRBV19	TRBJ1-3	NA	CASRLSWTSGNTIYF	TGTGCCAGTAGGCTGAGTTGGACATCTGGAAACACCATATATTTT
TRBD2	14	TRBV6-2/TRBV6-3	TRBJ2-7	NA	CASSFWREGLEQYF	TGTGCCAGCAGTTTCTGGCGGGAGGGCCTCGAGCAGTACTTC
TRBD1	17	TRBV18	TRBJ2-3	NA	CASSPSTGQGPTDTQYF	TGTGCCAGCTCACCAAGCACGGGACAGGGCCCCACAGATACGCAGTATTTT
TRBD1	14	TRBV29-1	TRBJ2-7	NA	CSVAGTGSIYEQYF	TGCAGCGTCGCCGGGACAGGAAGTATCTACGAGCAGTACTTC
NA	15	TRBV5-4	TRBJ1-1	NA	CASSSSRATNTEAFF	TGTGCCAGCAGCTCGTCGAGAGCGACGAACACTGAAGCTTTCTTT
NA	19	TRBV7-9	TRBJ1-1	NA	CASSFGLGWQTPMNTEAFF	TGTGCCAGCAGCTTTGGGCTAGGGTGGCAGACTCCAATGAACACTGAAGCTTTCTTT
NA	12	TRBV10-3	TRBJ2-1	NA	CAISVMGDEQFF	TGTGCCATCAGTGTAATGGGGGATGAGCAGTTCTTC